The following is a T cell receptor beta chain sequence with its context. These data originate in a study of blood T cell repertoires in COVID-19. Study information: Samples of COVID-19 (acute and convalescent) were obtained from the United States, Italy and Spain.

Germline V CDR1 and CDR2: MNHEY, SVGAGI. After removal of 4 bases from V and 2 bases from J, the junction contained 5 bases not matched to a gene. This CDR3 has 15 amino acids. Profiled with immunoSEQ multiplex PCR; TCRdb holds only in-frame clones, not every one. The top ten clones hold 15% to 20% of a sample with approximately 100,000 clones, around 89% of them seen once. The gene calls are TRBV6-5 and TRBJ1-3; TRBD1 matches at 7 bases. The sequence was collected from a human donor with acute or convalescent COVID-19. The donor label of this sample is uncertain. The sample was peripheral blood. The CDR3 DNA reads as TGTGCCAGCAGTTTCCAGGGGGATCCTGGAAACACCATATATTTT. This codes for CASSFQGDPGNTIYF.